This T cell receptor beta chain was recorded in a study of CXCR3-negative and CXCR3-positive naive CD8 T cells. The CDR3 length is 13 residues. General observations from the study: The study found that naive CXCR3-negative and CXCR3-positive cells shared TRBV-TRBJ usage, while memory cells differed. Similar levels of surface CD5 were seen between naive subsets; TCR strength was inferred from TRB CDR3 properties.

The libraries of TRB cDNA were constructed through 5' RACE using UMI labels. From its re-call of the 5' RACE reads, TCRdb lists each CDR3 protein once, without DNA. The clone table shows 100,000 or so distinct CDR3 sequences, with the ten largest holding over 1.5%. A note on this clonotype: Its antigen is unknown.

The sequencing sample was made of naive CXCR3- CD8+ T cells from blood. Sample subset: CD45RO-CCR7+CD27+CD95- naive CD8+ T cells lacking CXCR3 (TNR3-). This chain joins TRBV12-3 or TRBV12-4 and TRBJ2-7; TCRdb proposes TRBD1, but this gene call is untestable without DNA. The receptor comes from a human donor in good health. Some clones in this sample may be carry-over from other donors' samples. The CDR3 sequence is CASSETDSYEQYF.